Below, 13 T cell receptor beta chains from the same sample are listed, as sequenced in a study of CD4+ T cells in melanoma. The table came from immunoSEQ multiplex PCR; TCRdb's copy has only in-frame clones and leaves some out. The sample contains some 110,000 clones, about 92% of which appear only once. Sequencing input: peripheral blood. Receptors were obtained from a human donor with melanoma.

This clone has a single count. This rearrangement joins TRBV7-9 to TRBJ1-3; D uncertain. Between the trimmed V and J ends, which lost 5 bases and 3 bases, there was a span of 17 bases. This CDR3 contains 16 residues. Germline V CDR1 and CDR2: SEHNR, FQNEAQ (reference sequence). The DNA of the CDR3 is TGTGCCAGCAGCGGCTGGGGTGACGGTTTTGGAAACACCATATATTTT. This gives the protein CASSGWGDGFGNTIYF.

The DNA for the CDR3 is TGTGCCAGCTCACCGCCGGGGACAGATACGCAGTATTTT. This gives the protein CASSPPGTDTQYF. The chain has TRBV18 and TRBJ2-3, with D possibly TRBD2 on 5 matching bases. CDR3 size: 13 residues. The ends were cut back, 3 bases at V and 3 bases at J, with 7 bases in the middle. Germline V gives CDR1 KGHSH, CDR2 LQKENI.

The V call is TRBV5-1, the J call TRBJ2-1; no firm D call. The CDR3 is 12 amino acids. Trimming shortened V by 4 bases and J by 12 bases, and 14 bases separated the two germline ends. Germline values: CDR1 SGHRS, CDR2 YFSETQ. This CDR3 is CASSPPSSGQFF. CDR3 in DNA: TGCGCCAGCAGCCCGCCCTCCAGTGGGCAGTTCTTC.

This rearrangement joins TRBV7-2 to TRBJ2-1, with 8 bases that match TRBD2. This CDR3 has 15 amino acids. CDR1 and CDR2 (germline): SGHTA, FQGNSA. The V and J ends lost 1 base and 6 bases, in that order; junction bases with no gene match: 5. The CDR3 DNA is TGTGCCAGCAGCTTAGGAGCGGGAGTAGGCAATGAGCAGTTCTTC. This translates into CASSLGAGVGNEQFF.

This chain joins TRBV7-3 and TRBJ1-2, with D perhaps matching TRBD1 (5 bases). Germline assignment: CDR1 SGHTA and CDR2 FQGTGA. V was clipped by 5 bases and J by 9 bases, with 19 bases between them. This CDR3 contains 14 residues. CDR3 sequence (DNA): TGTGCCAGCAGCCCCCCGGGGGACGGGAAAAGCTACACCTTC. Its protein is CASSPPGDGKSYTF.

The rearrangement joins TRBV9 to TRBJ1-5; D uncertain. The CDR3 contains 13 residues. V was cut by 7 bases and J by 4 bases, with 12 bases left in between. The V gene's germline CDR1 is SGDLS and CDR2 YYNGEE. CDR3 sequence reads: CASGNLVNQPQHF. The CDR3 DNA reads TGTGCCAGCGGAAATTTAGTGAATCAGCCCCAGCATTTT. Using reference TRBV9 and TRBJ1-5 for the parts outside the CDR3, the full variable domain is DSGVTQTPKHLITATGQRVTLRCSPRSGDLSVYWYQQSLDQGLQFLIQYYNGEERAKGNILERFSAQQFPDLHSELNLSSLELGDSALYFCASGNLVNQPQHFGDGTRLSIL.

The rearrangement joins TRBV7-3 to TRBJ2-3, with D possibly matching TRBD2 (5 bases). This CDR3 has 14 residues. V lost 0 bases, J lost 1 base, and 5 bases lay in between. CDR1 is SGHTA, CDR2 FQGTGA, per germline. CDR3 bases: TGTGCCAGCAGCTTAACGAGGGGCACAGATACGCAGTATTTT. Translation gives CASSLTRGTDTQYF. The variable domain in full, with the rest retrieved from reference TRBV7-3 and TRBJ2-3, is GAGVSQTPSNKVTEKGKYVELRCDPISGHTALYWYRQSLGQGPEFLIYFQGTGAADDSGLPNDRFFAVRPEGSVSTLKIQRTERGDSAVYLCASSLTRGTDTQYFGPGTRLTVL.

The V gene is TRBV7-9, the J gene TRBJ2-5; a weak D match, TRBD1 (6 bases). Trimming took off 0 bases at V and 5 bases at J, with 13 bases between the two ends. Germline V gene lookup returns CDR1 SEHNR and CDR2 FQNEAQ (reference sequence). The CDR3 length is 15 residues. CDR3 protein: CASSLATGPGETQYF. The DNA of the CDR3 is TGTGCCAGCAGCTTAGCGACAGGTCCGGGGGAGACCCAGTACTTC.

CDR3 DNA: TGTGCCAGCAGCCTCTCCCGGACAGAAGATACGCAGTATTTT. Protein sequence: CASSLSRTEDTQYF. The genes are TRBV7-8 and TRBJ2-3; tentative D call: TRBD1 (6 bases). The CDR3 runs to 14 residues. Germline loops: CDR1 SGHVS, CDR2 FQNEAQ. V lost 5 bases, J lost 5 bases, and 14 bases lay in between.

The chain employs TRBV9 and TRBJ2-3; 11 nucleotides agree with TRBD2. Unmatched junction bases numbered 1, after V lost 0 bases and J lost 10 bases. The CDR3 sequence is 13 residues long. Per germline, CDR1 SGDLS and CDR2 YYNGEE. The CDR3 region is CASSVVAGGAQYF. CDR3 DNA sequence: TGTGCCAGCAGCGTAGTAGCGGGAGGGGCGCAGTATTTT.

The chain has TRBV5-4 and TRBJ2-1, with D possibly being TRBD2 (5 bases). In germline, CDR1 is SGHNT, CDR2 YYREEE (reference sequence). The CDR3 covers 15 residues. The V end lost 0 bases, the J end lost 5 bases, and 12 bases lay between the germline ends. The CDR3 spells CASSLDVAGHNEQFF. CDR3 DNA: TGTGCCAGCAGCTTGGATGTGGCGGGTCACAATGAGCAGTTCTTC.

The chain has TRBV28 and TRBJ1-1; 7 bases match TRBD1. The CDR3 is 15 amino acids. V lost 5 bases to trimming and J lost 4 bases; unmatched junction nucleotides: 10. Germline assignment: CDR1 MDHEN and CDR2 SYDVKM. The CDR3 protein is CASSPGQLRGTEAFF. The CDR3 bases are TGTGCCAGCAGTCCGGGACAGCTGAGGGGCACTGAAGCTTTCTTT.

This clone has just one count. The chain employs TRBV7-9 and TRBJ1-4; D gene uncertain. From germline, CDR1 is SEHNR and CDR2 FQNEAQ (reference sequence). This CDR3 is 12 amino acids long. Trimming removed 1 base at V and 10 bases at J, with 7 bases between. CDR3 DNA: TGTGCCAGCAGCTTAGATAGGGCAAAACTGTTTTTT. Amino acid sequence: CASSLDRAKLFF.